The text below deals with one TCR beta chain. This entry belongs to a study of blood T cell repertoires in COVID-19. As for the study in general: Sites in the United States, Italy and Spain provided acute and convalescent COVID-19 samples.

How the authors handled the data: Nucleated cell counts were estimated from reference gene primer amplification. Measured with immunoSEQ multiplex PCR; TCRdb has only the in-frame clones, and not every one. The V and J calls and clone size were taken over from that table, and D and trimming were inferred from the DNA. This table has over 110,000 clones, 80% appearing once. The CDR3 sequence is 12 residues long. Germline V gene data show CDR1 as MNHNY and CDR2 as SVGAGI (reference sequence). V gave up 5 bases and J gave up 8 bases, with 12 bases separating them. The TCR comes from a man aged 70-80 years who had recovered from COVID-19. The V gene is TRBV6-6, the J gene TRBJ1-2; D may be TRBD1 (6 bases). The sequencing input was peripheral blood. The CDR3 reads CASSAGDIGYTF. For the CDR3, the DNA is TGTGCCAGCAGTGCAGGGGATATCGGCTACACCTTC.